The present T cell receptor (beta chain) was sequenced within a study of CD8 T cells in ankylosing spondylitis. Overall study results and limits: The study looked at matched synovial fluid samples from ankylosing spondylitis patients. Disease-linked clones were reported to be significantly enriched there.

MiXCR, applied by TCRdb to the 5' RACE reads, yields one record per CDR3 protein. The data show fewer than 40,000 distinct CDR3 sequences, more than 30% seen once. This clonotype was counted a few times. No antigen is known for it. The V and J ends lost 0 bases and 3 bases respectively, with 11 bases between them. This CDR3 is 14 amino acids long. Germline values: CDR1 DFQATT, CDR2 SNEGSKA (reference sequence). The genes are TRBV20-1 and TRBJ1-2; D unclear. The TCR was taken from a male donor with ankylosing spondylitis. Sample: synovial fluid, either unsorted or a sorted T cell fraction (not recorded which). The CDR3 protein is CSARDPPLDYGYTF. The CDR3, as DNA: TGCAGTGCTAGAGATCCCCCTTTAGACTATGGCTACACCTTC.